This T cell receptor beta chain came from a study of neurological immune-mediated disorders. Across the whole study: A relapsing-remitting course was seen in about 90% of the roughly 34 multiple sclerosis patients and a secondary progressive course in 3.

The germline gives CDR1 SGHAT, CDR2 FQNNGV. Trimming removed 1 base from V and 10 bases from J, with 13 bases in between. This CDR3 comprises 13 residues. Regarding the study as a whole: Clinical and MRI features did not associate with the cluster found in multiple sclerosis patients. The absence of any CDR3 amino acid sequence shared by expanded clones across subjects suggests that repertoires were private in all groups.

This clonotype has a count of ten or more. Its antigen is undetermined. Sequencing runs each yielded over 160 million TCR-beta sequences from 15-18 subjects. TCRdb recomputed calls from the 5' RACE reads with MiXCR, one row per CDR3 protein. The sample shows approximately 70,000 distinct CDR3 sequences, around 4.2% of them seen only once. Sequencing was done on a sample of PBMCs. The rearrangement links TRBV11-2 to TRBJ1-1, with D possibly being TRBD1 (5 bases). The sequence derives from a young man with multiple sclerosis. CDR3 region: CASSLGRGGGAFF. Written as DNA, the CDR3 is TGTGCCAGCAGCTTAGGGCGCGGGGGGGGAGCTTTCTTT.